This T cell receptor (beta chain) derives from a study of shared clonotypes between healthy human individuals. Study-level background: Ranging from 18 to 49 in age, donors were a couple of women and a few men.

The donors, healthy adults who were HIV-negative, had experienced no recent acute infections or vaccinations. On this clone: One end of the junction does not line up with germline, which may come from a read error.

This CDR3 has 15 residues. From germline, CDR1 is LGHNA and CDR2 YSLEER. Each subset's genomic DNA was shared equally among a number of immunoSEQ plates. On ten immunoSEQ deep assay plates, unsorted PBMC DNA was sequenced. Clones were read by immunoSEQ multiplex PCR, and TCRdb kept only the in-frame ones, dropping some. The sample lists 450,000 to 500,000 clones, more than 75% occurring once. The chain combines TRBV4-3 with TRBJ2-3; D uncertain. What was sequenced was PBMCs. The TCR originated in a woman between 35 and 50 years old in good health. Some clones in this sample may be carry-over from other donors' samples. The CDR3 bases are TGCGCCAGCACCCAAAGTCCTGGGGTCGCGGATACGCAGTATTTT. It codes for CASTQSPGVADTQYF.